This T cell receptor (beta chain) is drawn from a study of cytomegalovirus exposure and HLA in healthy donors. Study-level findings and limits: The study designated some 180 TCR beta chains cytomegalovirus-associated. Specific recognition of CMV antigens was confirmed in vitro for a few chains (all CMV-associated). According to a later analysis, donors in an Asian-associated ancestry cluster reportedly had fewer N-insertions than the roughly 670-donor mean.

On this clone: The antigen is not known.

The study ran its PCR with 60 Vbeta and 13 Jbeta primers. Method: immunoSEQ multiplex PCR; TCRdb's copy keeps in-frame clones and lacks some. Here the sample spans some 110,000 clones, around three quarters being singletons. Sequencing input: PBMCs. The receptor was derived from a woman aged 30 to 39 in good health and CMV-seronegative.

The CDR3 bases are TGTGCCAGTAGTATACTCCTCATCGACAGGAACTATGGCTACACCTTC. This encodes CASSILLIDRNYGYTF. V and J are TRBV19 and TRBJ1-2; D may be TRBD1 (6 bases). V lost 2 bases and J 2 bases, leaving 15 bases between the germline ends. The CDR3 runs to 16 residues. Germline V gives CDR1 LNHDA, CDR2 SQIVND (reference sequence).